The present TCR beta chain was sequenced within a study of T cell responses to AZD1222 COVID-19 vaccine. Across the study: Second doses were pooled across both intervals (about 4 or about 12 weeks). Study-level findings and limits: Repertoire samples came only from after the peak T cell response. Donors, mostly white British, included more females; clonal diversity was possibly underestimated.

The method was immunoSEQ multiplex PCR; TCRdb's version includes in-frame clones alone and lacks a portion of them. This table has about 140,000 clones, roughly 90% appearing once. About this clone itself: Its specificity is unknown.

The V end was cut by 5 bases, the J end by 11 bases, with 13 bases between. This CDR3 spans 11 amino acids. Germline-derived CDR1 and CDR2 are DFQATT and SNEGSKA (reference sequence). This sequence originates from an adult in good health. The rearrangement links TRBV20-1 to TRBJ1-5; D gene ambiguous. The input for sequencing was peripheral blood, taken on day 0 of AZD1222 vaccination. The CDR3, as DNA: TGCAGTGCTGCCATAGGTGGGACCCAGCATTTT. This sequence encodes CSAAIGGTQHF.